These T cell receptor beta chains were read from a single sample in a study of persistence of HIV-infected CD4 T cells. Produced via immunoSEQ multiplex PCR; TCRdb's table is partial and in-frame only. The repertoire includes tens of thousands of clones, around 89% of them detected once, and around 0.47% sits in the top ten. Their recognized antigens are unknown. This sample comprised CD4+ T cells sorted from PBMCs after approximately 19-hour stimulation, obtained from a patient who received antiretroviral therapy. These receptors were taken from an adult woman with HIV who was CMV-seropositive. Each CDR3 is given with its conserved first and last residue. The order of the fields is J gene, D gene, V gene, CDR3 protein, CDR3 DNA. A D gene is named only where the DNA matches it firmly.

J gene: TRBJ2-1
D gene: TRBD2
V gene: TRBV7-3
CDR3 protein: CASSSRLAGGPSSYNEQFF
CDR3 DNA: TGTGCCAGCAGCTCCCGACTAGCGGGGGGCCCTAGCTCCTACAATGAGCAGTTCTTC

J gene: TRBJ2-2
D gene: -
V gene: TRBV2
CDR3 protein: CASIGGPNSNTGELFF
CDR3 DNA: TGTGCCAGCATTGGAGGGCCAAACTCGAACACCGGGGAGCTGTTTTTT

J gene: TRBJ2-3
D gene: -
V gene: TRBV14
CDR3 protein: CASSQDPRLGPDTQYF
CDR3 DNA: TGTGCCAGCAGCCAAGATCCACGGTTGGGGCCAGATACGCAGTATTTT

J gene: TRBJ1-4
D gene: -
V gene: TRBV5-6
CDR3 protein: CASSLPTGPEKLFF
CDR3 DNA: TGTGCCAGCAGCTTACCGACAGGTCCGGAAAAACTGTTTTTT

J gene: TRBJ1-5
D gene: TRBD1
V gene: TRBV14
CDR3 protein: CASSLQGRNQPQHF
CDR3 DNA: TGTGCCAGCAGTCTACAGGGGCGCAATCAGCCCCAGCATTTT

J gene: TRBJ2-2
D gene: -
V gene: TRBV19
CDR3 protein: CASSIVPQAGNTGELFF
CDR3 DNA: TGTGCCAGTAGTATAGTCCCTCAGGCCGGTAACACCGGGGAGCTGTTTTTT

J gene: TRBJ1-2
D gene: -
V gene: TRBV19
CDR3 protein: CASSMTFEGNYGYTF
CDR3 DNA: TGTGCCAGTAGTATGACGTTCGAGGGGAACTATGGCTACACCTTC

J gene: TRBJ1-5
D gene: TRBD1
V gene: TRBV12-3/TRBV12-4
CDR3 protein: CASRGTVNQPQHF
CDR3 DNA: TGTGCCAGCAGAGGGACAGTCAATCAGCCCCAGCATTTT

J gene: TRBJ2-2
D gene: TRBD1
V gene: TRBV7-3
CDR3 protein: CASSPRVRGPTGELFF
CDR3 DNA: TGTGCCAGCAGCCCCCGGGTCAGGGGGCCCACCGGGGAGCTGTTTTTT

J gene: TRBJ2-6
D gene: -
V gene: TRBV27
CDR3 protein: CASSRGLRAGANVLTF
CDR3 DNA: TGTGCCAGCAGTAGAGGGCTCAGGGCTGGGGCCAACGTCCTGACTTTC

J gene: TRBJ2-2
D gene: TRBD1
V gene: TRBV5-1
CDR3 protein: CASSLGAQGPGELFF
CDR3 DNA: TGCGCCAGCAGCTTGGGGGCACAGGGGCCCGGGGAGCTGTTTTTT